These T cell receptor beta chains were read from a single sample in a study of blood T cells in healthy people across ages. TCRdb redid the calling of the 5' RACE reads with MiXCR, one entry per CDR3 protein. The sample lists over 450,000 distinct CDR3 sequences; approximately 25% were seen once. These data were also reused for a study on T cells of mothers and their children.

Source material: blood. Every receptor here comes from a boy younger than 18 in good health. CDR3s include the opening cysteine and the closing phenylalanine or tryptophan. D genes are given only for firm matches. Only some rows state a clone size, as once, few, many or a class for expanded clones.

few	TRBV5-1	NA	TRBJ2-3	CASSDPSPTRSTDTQYF	TGCGCCAGCAGCGACCCCTCCCCGACACGAAGCACAGATACGCAGTATTTT
NA	TRBV9	TRBD1	TRBJ1-1	CASSLKDRGFEAFF	TGTGCCAGCAGCCTCAAGGACAGGGGGTTTGAAGCTTTCTTT
few	TRBV9	NA	TRBJ2-3	CASGGTAGTDTQYF	TGTGCCAGCGGAGGGACAGCAGGCACAGATACGCAGTATTTT
NA	TRBV20-1	NA	TRBJ2-1	CSGTAATYNEQFF	TGCAGTGGCACCGCTGCCACCTACAATGAGCAGTTCTTC
medium-sized	TRBV20-1	TRBD1	TRBJ2-5	CSARVIRDREVAETQYF	TGCAGTGCTAGAGTTATTCGGGACAGGGAGGTCGCGGAGACCCAGTACTTC
NA	TRBV28	NA	TRBJ2-7	CASRPTGPQFYEQYF	TGTGCCAGCAGGCCGACGGGACCGCAATTCTACGAGCAGTACTTC
NA	TRBV6-9	TRBD2	TRBJ2-3	CASSSTSDLDTQYF	TGTGCCAGCAGTTCGACTAGCGACCTAGATACGCAGTATTTT
NA	TRBV6-6	TRBD1	TRBJ1-5	CASSYLTGSQPQHF	TGTGCCAGCAGTTACTTGACAGGGAGCCAGCCCCAGCATTTT
few	TRBV9	TRBD2	TRBJ2-6	CASREGLAGAGANVLTF	TGTGCCAGCAGAGAGGGACTAGCGGGAGCTGGGGCCAACGTCCTGACTTTC
few	TRBV4-2	TRBD2	TRBJ2-7	CASSQAGTSEYEQYF	TGTGCCAGCAGCCAAGCCGGGACTAGCGAGTACGAGCAGTACTTC
NA	TRBV7-3	TRBD1	TRBJ1-1	CASSSGQMNTEAFF	TGTGCCAGCAGCTCGGGACAGATGAACACTGAAGCTTTCTTT
NA	TRBV5-1	NA	TRBJ1-1	CASSPGWELNTEAFF	TGCGCCAGCAGCCCAGGATGGGAATTGAACACTGAAGCTTTCTTT
once	TRBV3-1	NA	TRBJ2-1	CASSRRQAGEQFF	TGTGCCAGCAGCCGAAGACAGGCCGGTGAGCAGTTCTTC
NA	TRBV7-2	TRBD1	TRBJ2-1	CASSLEGRRTGSTLF	TGTGCCAGCAGCTTAGAGGGGCGAAGGACAGGGTCGACTCTCTTC
NA	TRBV7-6	NA	TRBJ1-1	CASSLGARGTEAFF	TGTGCCAGCAGCTTGGGGGCGCGCGGCACTGAAGCTTTCTTT
once	TRBV6-2/TRBV6-3	TRBD1	TRBJ2-5	CGSSSGTGVQETQYF	TGTGGCAGCAGTTCCGGGACAGGGGTCCAAGAGACCCAGTACTTC
few	TRBV5-1	NA	TRBJ2-3	CASSLEVSRGRIQYF	TGCGCCAGCAGCTTGGAAGTATCAAGAGGGAGAATTCAGTATTTT
NA	TRBV20-1	TRBD2	TRBJ2-7	CSARVLAGSVLEQYF	TGCAGTGCTAGAGTACTAGCGGGTTCTGTGTTAGAGCAGTACTTC
NA	TRBV6-6	NA	TRBJ1-1	CASSYDRRANTEAFF	TGTGCCAGCAGTTACGATAGACGGGCGAACACTGAAGCTTTCTTT
few	TRBV28	NA	TRBJ2-1	CASSPKWRGERGNEQFF	TGTGCCAGCAGTCCAAAGTGGCGTGGGGAACGGGGCAATGAGCAGTTCTTC
NA	TRBV29-1	NA	TRBJ2-3	CSVEELRDTQYF	TGCAGCGTTGAAGAACTCCGAGATACGCAGTATTTT
NA	TRBV6-2/TRBV6-3	NA	TRBJ2-5	CASTGVRSGSKTQYF	TGTGCCAGCACCGGGGTCCGTAGCGGCTCGAAGACCCAGTACTTC
few	TRBV6-2/TRBV6-3	TRBD2	TRBJ2-5	CASGGSGANLETQYF	TGTGCCAGCGGGGGTAGCGGGGCGAACCTTGAGACCCAGTACTTC